Given below is one T cell receptor (beta chain) in context. Its antigen is currently unknown. Here immunoSEQ multiplex PCR was the method, and the copy in TCRdb shows in-frame clones only, minus some. The sample yields about 240,000 clones, about 80% seen once. Thawed PBMCs were FACS-sorted into unstimulated CD4+CD25+CD127- regulatory T cells, CD4+CD25- non-regulatory cells, CD4 and CD8 cells. This CDR3 is built from 15 residues. CDR1 and CDR2 (germline): SGHNT, YYREEE (reference sequence). V lost 3 bases to trimming and J lost 3 bases; unmatched junction nucleotides: 3. The data stem from a study of Tregs in tolerant kidney transplant recipients. Overall study results and limits: No direct test of biological reproducibility was done here. Expanding Tregs on activated donor B cells appeared to best identify donor-specific TCRbeta clones.

The sequence derives from a human donor in good health. This sequence joins TRBV5-4 and TRBJ2-5; TRBD2 matches at 12 bases. Input material: CD4+ T cells from blood. CDR3 bases: TGTGCCAGCAGCTACCGACTAGCGGGGGAAGAGACCCAGTACTTC. Encoded protein: CASSYRLAGEETQYF.